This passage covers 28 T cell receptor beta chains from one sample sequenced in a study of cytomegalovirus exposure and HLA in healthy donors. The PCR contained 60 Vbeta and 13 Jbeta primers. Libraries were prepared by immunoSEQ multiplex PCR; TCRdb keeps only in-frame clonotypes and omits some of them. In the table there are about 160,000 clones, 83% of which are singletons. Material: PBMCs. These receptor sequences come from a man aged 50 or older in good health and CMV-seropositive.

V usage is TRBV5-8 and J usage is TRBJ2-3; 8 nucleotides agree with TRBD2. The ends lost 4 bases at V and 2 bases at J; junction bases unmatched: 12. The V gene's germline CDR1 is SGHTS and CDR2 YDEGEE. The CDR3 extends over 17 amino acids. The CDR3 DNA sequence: TGTGCCAGCAGCCCGGGGAGTAGCGGGATCCTCACAGATACGCAGTATTTT. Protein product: CASSPGSSGILTDTQYF.

The CDR3 nucleotides read TGTGCCAGCAGCGTAGGTAGCGGGACCTCCTACGAGCAGTACTTC. Its protein is CASSVGSGTSYEQYF. The genes are TRBV9 and TRBJ2-7; 8 bases align to TRBD2. CDR1 and CDR2 (germline): SGDLS, YYNGEE. This CDR3 has 15 amino acids. J lost 0 bases, V lost 0 bases, and 2 bases had no gene match.

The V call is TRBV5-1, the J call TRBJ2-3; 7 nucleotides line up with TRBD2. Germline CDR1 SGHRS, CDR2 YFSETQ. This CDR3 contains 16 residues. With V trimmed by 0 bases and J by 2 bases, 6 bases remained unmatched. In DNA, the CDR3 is TGCGCCAGCAGCTTGGGGTCGGGGGGTACCACAGATACGCAGTATTTT. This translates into CASSLGSGGTTDTQYF.

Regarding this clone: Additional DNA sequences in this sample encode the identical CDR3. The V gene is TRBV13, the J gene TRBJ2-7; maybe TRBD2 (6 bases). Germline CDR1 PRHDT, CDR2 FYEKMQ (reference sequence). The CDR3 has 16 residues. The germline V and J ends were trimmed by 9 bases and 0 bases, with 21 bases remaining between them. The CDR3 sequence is CASSHERVAASYEQYF. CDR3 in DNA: TGTGCCAGTAGCCACGAAAGGGTAGCGGCCTCCTACGAGCAGTACTTC.

CDR3 region: CATSRDREGQGVIYEQYF. DNA for the CDR3: TGTGCCACCAGCAGAGATCGGGAGGGACAGGGGGTCATATACGAGCAGTACTTC. The rearrangement uses TRBV15 and TRBJ2-7, with 11 positions matching TRBD1. Germline V gives CDR1 LNHNV, CDR2 YYDKDF (reference sequence). V trimming: 0 bases; J trimming: 4 bases; junction bases outside the gene matches: 11. The CDR3 is 18 residues long.

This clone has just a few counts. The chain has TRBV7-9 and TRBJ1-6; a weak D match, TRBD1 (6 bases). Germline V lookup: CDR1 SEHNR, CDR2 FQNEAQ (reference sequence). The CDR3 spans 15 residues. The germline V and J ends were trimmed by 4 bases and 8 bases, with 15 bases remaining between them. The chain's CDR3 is CASSSSGTIYSPLHF. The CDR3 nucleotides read TGTGCCAGCAGCTCGTCCGGGACAATTTATTCACCCCTCCACTTT. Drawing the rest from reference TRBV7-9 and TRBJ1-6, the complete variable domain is DTGVSQNPRHKITKRGQNVTFRCDPISEHNRLYWYRQTLGQGPEFLTYFQNEAQLEKSRLLSDRFSAERPKGSFSTLEIQRTEQGDSAMYLCASSSSGTIYSPLHFGNGTRLTVT.

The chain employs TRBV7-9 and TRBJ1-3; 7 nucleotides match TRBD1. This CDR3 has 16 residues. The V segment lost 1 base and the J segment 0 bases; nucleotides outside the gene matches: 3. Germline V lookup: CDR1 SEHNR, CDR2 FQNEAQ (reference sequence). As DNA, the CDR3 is TGTGCCAGCAGCTTAGGGGACAGAAACTCTGGAAACACCATATATTTT. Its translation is CASSLGDRNSGNTIYF.

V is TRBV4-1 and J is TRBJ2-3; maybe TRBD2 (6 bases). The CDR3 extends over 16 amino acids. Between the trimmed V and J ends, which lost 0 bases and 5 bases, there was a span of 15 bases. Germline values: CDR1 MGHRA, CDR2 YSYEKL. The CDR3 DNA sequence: TGCGCCAGCAGCCAAGATAGTGCGGGGCCGCGAGATACGCAGTATTTT. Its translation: CASSQDSAGPRDTQYF.

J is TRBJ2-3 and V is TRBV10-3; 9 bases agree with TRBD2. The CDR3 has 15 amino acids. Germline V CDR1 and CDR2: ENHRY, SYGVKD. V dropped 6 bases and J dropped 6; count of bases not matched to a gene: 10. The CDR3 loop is CAIRHAAGGLDTQYF. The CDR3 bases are TGTGCCATCAGGCATGCAGCGGGAGGTTTGGATACGCAGTATTTT.

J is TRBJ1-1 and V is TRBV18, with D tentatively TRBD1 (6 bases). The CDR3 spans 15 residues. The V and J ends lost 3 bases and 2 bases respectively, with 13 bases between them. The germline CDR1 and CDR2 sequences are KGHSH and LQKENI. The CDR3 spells CASSPVKGQNTEAFF. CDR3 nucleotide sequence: TGTGCCAGCTCACCGGTTAAGGGACAAAACACTGAAGCTTTCTTT.

In DNA, the CDR3 is TGTGCCAGCAGCCCCTTAGGGGGCACAGATACGCAGTATTTT. It yields the protein CASSPLGGTDTQYF. The rearrangement uses TRBV2 and TRBJ2-3, with D perhaps matching TRBD1 (5 bases). The V gene lost 6 bases and the J gene lost 1 base, with 11 bases spanning the gap. Looked up from germline, CDR1 is SNHLY and CDR2 is FYNNEI. The CDR3 runs 14 residues.

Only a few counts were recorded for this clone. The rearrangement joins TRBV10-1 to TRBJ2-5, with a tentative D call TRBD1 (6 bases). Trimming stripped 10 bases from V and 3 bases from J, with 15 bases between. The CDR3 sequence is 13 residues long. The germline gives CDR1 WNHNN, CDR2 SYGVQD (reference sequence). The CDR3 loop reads CATSQTGKETQYF. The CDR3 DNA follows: TGCGCCACAAGCCAGACAGGCAAAGAGACCCAGTACTTC.

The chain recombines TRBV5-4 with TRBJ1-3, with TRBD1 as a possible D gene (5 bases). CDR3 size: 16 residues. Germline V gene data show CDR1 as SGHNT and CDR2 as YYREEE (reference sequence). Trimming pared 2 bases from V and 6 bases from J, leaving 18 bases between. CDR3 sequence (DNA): TGTGCCAGCAGCTTTCCTGGGGCAGGGTGGACAAACACCATATATTTT. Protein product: CASSFPGAGWTNTIYF.

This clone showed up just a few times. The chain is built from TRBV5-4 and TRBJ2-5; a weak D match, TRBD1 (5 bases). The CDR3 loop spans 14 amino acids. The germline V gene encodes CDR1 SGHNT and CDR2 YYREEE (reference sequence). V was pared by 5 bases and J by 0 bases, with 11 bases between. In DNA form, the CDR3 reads TGTGCCAGCAGGCTCCAGGGTGACCAAGAGACCCAGTACTTC. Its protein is CASRLQGDQETQYF.

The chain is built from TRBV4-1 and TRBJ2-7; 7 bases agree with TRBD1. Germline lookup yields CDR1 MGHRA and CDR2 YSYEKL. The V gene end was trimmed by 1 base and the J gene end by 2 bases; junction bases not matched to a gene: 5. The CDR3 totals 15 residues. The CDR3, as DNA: TGCGCCAGCAGCCAAGCGACAGGGAACCCCTACGAGCAGTACTTC. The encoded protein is CASSQATGNPYEQYF.

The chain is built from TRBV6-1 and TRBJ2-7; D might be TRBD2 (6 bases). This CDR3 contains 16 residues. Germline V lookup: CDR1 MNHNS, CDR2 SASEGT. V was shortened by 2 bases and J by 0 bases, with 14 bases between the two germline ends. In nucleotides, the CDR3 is TGTGCCAGCAGTGAATCCGGGAGCACTCCCTCCTACGAGCAGTACTTC. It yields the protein CASSESGSTPSYEQYF.

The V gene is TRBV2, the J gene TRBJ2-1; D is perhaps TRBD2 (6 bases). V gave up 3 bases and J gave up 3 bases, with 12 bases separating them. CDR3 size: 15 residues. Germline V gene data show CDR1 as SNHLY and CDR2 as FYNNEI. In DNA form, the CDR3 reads TGTGCCAGCAGTGATTTTGCCGGGGGCTACAATGAGCAGTTCTTC. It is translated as CASSDFAGGYNEQFF.

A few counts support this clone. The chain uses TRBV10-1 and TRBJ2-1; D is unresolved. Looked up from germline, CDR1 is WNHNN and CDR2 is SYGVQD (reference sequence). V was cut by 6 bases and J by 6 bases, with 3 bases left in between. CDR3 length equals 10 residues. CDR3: CASRANEQFF. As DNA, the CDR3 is TGCGCCAGCAGGGCCAATGAGCAGTTCTTC.

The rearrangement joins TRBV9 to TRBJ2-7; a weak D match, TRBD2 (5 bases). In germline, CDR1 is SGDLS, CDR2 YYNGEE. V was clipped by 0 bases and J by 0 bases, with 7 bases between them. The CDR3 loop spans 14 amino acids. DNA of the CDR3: TGTGCCAGCAGCGTAGACGAGGGCTCCTACGAGCAGTACTTC. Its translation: CASSVDEGSYEQYF.

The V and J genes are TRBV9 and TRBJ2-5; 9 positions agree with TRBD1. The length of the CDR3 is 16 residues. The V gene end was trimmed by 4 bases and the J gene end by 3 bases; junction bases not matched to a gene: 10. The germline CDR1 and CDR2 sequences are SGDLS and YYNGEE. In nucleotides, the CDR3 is TGTGCCAGCAGCCCCCCAGCGGGACAGGGCAAAGAGACCCAGTACTTC. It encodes CASSPPAGQGKETQYF.

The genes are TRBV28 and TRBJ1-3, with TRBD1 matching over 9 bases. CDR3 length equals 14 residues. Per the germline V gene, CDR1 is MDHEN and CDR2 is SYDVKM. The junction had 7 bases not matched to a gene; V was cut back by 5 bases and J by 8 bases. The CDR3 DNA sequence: TGTGCCAGCAGTCCCCCGGACAGGGGAGACACCATATATTTT. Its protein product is CASSPPDRGDTIYF.

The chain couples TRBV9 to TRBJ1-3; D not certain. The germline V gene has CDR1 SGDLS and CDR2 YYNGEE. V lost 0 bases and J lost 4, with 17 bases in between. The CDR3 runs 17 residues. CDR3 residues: CASSVGGSRAGGNTIYF. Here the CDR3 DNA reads TGTGCCAGCAGCGTAGGAGGGAGCCGCGCCGGGGGAAACACCATATATTTT. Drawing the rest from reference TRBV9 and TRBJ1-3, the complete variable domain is DSGVTQTPKHLITATGQRVTLRCSPRSGDLSVYWYQQSLDQGLQFLIQYYNGEERAKGNILERFSAQQFPDLHSELNLSSLELGDSALYFCASSVGGSRAGGNTIYFGEGSWLTVV.

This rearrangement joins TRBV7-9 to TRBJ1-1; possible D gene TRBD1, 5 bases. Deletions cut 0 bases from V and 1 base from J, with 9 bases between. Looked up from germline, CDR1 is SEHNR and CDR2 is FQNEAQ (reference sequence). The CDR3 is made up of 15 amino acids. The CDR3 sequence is CASSLAATENTEAFF. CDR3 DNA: TGTGCCAGCAGCTTAGCTGCGACAGAGAACACTGAAGCTTTCTTT.

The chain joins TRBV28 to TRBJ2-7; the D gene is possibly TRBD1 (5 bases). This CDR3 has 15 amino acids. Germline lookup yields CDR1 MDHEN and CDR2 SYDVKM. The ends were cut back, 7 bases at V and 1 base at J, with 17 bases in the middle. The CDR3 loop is CASTLAGLGSYEQYF. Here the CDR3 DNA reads TGTGCCAGCACCCTGGCAGGGTTGGGGTCCTACGAGCAGTACTTC.

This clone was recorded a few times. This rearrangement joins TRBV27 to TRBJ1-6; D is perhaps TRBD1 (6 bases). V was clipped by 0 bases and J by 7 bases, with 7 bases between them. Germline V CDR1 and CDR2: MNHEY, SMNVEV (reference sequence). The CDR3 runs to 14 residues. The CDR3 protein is CASSLSTGNSPLHF. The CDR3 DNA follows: TGTGCCAGCAGTTTATCGACAGGAAATTCACCCCTCCACTTT.

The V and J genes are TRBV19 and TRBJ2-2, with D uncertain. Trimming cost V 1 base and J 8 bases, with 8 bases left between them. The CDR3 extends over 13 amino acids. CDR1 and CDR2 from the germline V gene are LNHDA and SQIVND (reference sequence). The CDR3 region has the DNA TGTGCCAGTAGTATAGCGTCCAGGGGGGAGCTGTTTTTT. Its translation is CASSIASRGELFF.

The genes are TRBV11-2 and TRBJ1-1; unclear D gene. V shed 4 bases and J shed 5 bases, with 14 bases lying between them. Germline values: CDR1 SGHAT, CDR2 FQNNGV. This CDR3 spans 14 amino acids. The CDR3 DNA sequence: TGTGCCAGCAGCTCCCCCAAGGGAGGTACTGAAGCTTTCTTT. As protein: CASSSPKGGTEAFF.

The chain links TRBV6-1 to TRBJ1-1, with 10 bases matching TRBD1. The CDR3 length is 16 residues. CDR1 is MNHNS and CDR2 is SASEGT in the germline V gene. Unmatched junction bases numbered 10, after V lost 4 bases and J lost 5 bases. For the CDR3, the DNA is TGTGCCAGCAGTGCTGGGACAGGGGTTTTTGTAACTGAAGCTTTCTTT. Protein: CASSAGTGVFVTEAFF.